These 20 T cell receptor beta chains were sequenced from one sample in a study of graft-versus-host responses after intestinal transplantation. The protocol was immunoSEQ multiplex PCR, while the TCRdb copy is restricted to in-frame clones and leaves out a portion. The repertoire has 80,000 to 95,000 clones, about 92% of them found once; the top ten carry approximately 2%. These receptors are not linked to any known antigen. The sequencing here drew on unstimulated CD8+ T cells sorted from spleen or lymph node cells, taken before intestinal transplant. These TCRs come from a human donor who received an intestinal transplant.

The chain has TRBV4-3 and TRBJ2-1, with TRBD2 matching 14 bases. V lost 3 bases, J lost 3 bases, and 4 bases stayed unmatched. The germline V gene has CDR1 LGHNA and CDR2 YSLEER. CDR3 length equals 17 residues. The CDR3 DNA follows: TGCGCCAGCAGCCAGCGACTAGCGGGGGGGTTCTACAATGAGCAGTTCTTC. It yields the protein CASSQRLAGGFYNEQFF.

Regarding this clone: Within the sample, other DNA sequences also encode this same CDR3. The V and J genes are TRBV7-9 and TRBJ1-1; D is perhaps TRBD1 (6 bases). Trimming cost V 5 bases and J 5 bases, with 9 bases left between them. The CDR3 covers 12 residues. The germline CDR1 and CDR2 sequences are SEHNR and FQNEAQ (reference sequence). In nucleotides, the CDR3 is TGTGCCAGCAGCCGAACAGGGACTGAAGCTTTCTTT. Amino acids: CASSRTGTEAFF.

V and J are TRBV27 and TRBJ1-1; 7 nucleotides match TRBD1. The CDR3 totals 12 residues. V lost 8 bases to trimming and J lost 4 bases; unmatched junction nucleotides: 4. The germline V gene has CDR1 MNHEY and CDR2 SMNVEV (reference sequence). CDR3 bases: TGTGCCAGCCAGGGGGGCGGCACTGAAGCTTTCTTT. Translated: CASQGGGTEAFF.

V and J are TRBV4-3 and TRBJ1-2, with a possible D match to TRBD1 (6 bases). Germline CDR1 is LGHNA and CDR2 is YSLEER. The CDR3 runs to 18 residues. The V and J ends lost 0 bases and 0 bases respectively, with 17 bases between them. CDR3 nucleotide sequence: TGCGCCAGCAGCCAAGATATAGTGGCCCGACAGGCTAACTATGGCTACACCTTC. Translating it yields CASSQDIVARQANYGYTF.

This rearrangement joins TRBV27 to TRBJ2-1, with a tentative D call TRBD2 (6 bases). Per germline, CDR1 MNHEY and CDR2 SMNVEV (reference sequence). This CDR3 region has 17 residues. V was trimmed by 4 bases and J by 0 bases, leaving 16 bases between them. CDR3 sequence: CASSSPTRGRSYNEQFF. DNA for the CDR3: TGTGCCAGCAGTTCCCCGACGCGGGGACGCTCCTACAATGAGCAGTTCTTC.

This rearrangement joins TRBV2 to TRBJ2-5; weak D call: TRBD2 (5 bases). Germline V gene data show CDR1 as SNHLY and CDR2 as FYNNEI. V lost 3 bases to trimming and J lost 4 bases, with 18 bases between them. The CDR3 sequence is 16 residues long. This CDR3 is CASSDSASSSVETQYF. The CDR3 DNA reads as TGTGCCAGCAGTGATTCGGCTAGCAGCTCCGTAGAGACCCAGTACTTC.

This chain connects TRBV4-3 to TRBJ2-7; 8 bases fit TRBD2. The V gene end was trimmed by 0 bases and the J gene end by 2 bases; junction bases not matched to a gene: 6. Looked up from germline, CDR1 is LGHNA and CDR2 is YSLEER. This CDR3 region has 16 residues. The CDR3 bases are TGCGCCAGCAGCCAAGATCGTCCCGGGGGGGCCTACGAGCAGTACTTC. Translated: CASSQDRPGGAYEQYF.

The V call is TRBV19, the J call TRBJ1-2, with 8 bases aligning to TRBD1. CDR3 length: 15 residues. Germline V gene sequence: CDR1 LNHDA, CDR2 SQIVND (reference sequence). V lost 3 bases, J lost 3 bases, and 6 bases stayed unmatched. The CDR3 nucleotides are TGTGCCAGTAGTATCCCGGACAGGGATCACTATGGCTACACCTTC. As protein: CASSIPDRDHYGYTF.

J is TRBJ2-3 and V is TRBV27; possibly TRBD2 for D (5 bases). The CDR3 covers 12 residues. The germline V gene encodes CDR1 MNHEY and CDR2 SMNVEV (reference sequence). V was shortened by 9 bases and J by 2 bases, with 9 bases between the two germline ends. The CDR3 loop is CASGGVTDTQYF. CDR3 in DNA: TGTGCCAGTGGAGGAGTCACAGATACGCAGTATTTT.

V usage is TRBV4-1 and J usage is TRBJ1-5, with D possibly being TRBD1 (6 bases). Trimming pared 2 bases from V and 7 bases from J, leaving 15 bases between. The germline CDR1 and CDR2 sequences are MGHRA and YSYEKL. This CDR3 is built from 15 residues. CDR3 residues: CASSQTSQGIQPQHF. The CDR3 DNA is TGCGCCAGCAGCCAAACATCACAGGGAATACAGCCCCAGCATTTT.

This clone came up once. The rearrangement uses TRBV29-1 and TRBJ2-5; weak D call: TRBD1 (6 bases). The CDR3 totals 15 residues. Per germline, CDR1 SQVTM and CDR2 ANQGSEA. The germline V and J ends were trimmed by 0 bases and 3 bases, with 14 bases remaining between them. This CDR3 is CSVEDPGDMEETQYF. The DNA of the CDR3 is TGCAGCGTTGAAGATCCAGGGGACATGGAAGAGACCCAGTACTTC.

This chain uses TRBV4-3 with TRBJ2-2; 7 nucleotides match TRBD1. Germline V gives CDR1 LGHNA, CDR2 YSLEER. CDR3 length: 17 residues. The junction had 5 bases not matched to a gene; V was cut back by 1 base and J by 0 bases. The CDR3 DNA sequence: TGCGCCAGCAGCCAAGGCCGACAGGGTGCGAACACCGGGGAGCTGTTTTTT. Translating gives CASSQGRQGANTGELFF.

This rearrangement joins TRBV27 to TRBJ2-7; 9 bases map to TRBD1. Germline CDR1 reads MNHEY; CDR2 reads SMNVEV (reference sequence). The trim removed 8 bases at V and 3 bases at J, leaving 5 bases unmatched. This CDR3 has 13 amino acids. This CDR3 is CASATGGRYEQYF. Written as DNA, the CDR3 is TGTGCCAGCGCGACAGGGGGACGCTACGAGCAGTACTTC.

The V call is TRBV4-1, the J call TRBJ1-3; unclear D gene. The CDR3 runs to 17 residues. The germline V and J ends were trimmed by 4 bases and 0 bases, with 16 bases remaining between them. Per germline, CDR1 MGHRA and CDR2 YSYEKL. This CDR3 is CASSLLPQVTSGNTIYF. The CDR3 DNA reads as TGCGCCAGCAGCCTCCTCCCCCAGGTGACCTCTGGAAACACCATATATTTT.

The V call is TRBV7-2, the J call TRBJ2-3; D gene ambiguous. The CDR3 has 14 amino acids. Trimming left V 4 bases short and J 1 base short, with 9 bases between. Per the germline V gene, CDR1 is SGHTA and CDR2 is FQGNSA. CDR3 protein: CASSSTPRTDTQYF. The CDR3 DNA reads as TGTGCCAGCAGCTCTACCCCCCGCACAGATACGCAGTATTTT.

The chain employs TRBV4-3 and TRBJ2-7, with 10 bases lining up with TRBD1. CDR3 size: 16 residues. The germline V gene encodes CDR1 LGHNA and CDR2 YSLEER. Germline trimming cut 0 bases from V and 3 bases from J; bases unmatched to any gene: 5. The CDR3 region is CASSQDRDRGNYEQYF. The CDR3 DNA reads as TGCGCCAGCAGCCAAGATAGGGACAGGGGTAACTACGAGCAGTACTTC.

The CDR3, as DNA: TGCGCCAGCAGCTTGGGCGACAGGGAGGACACTGAAGCTTTCTTT. This codes for CASSLGDREDTEAFF. The rearrangement uses TRBV5-1 and TRBJ1-1, with 7 positions matching TRBD1. V shed 0 bases and J 3 bases; nucleotides not matched to a gene: 5. Germline loops: CDR1 SGHRS, CDR2 YFSETQ. The CDR3 covers 15 residues.

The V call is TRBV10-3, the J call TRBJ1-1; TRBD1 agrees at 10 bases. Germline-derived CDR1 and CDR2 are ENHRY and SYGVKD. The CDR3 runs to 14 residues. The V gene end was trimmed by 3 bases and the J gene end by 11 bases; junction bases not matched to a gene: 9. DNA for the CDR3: TGTGCCATCAGTGAACCGGACAGGGGGGAGACGGCTTTCTTT. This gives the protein CAISEPDRGETAFF.

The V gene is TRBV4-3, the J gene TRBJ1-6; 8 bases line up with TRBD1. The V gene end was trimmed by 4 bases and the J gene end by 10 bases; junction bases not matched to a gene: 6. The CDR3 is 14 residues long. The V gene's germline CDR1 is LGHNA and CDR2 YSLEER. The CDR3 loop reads CASSLGQGRSPLHF. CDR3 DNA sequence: TGCGCCAGCAGCCTCGGACAGGGTCGATCACCCCTCCACTTT.

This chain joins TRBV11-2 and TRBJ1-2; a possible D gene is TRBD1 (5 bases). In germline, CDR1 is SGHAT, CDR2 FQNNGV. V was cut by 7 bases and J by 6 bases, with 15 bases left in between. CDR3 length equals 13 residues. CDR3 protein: CASILPGEDGYTF. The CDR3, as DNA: TGTGCCAGCATCCTACCGGGGGAGGATGGCTACACCTTC.